The 13 T cell receptor beta chains below were found in one sample sequenced in a study of response to subunit inactivated influenza vaccine. MiXCR, run by TCRdb on the RT-PCR reads, gives a single entry per CDR3 protein. The sample has around 530,000 distinct CDR3 sequences, approximately 12% seen once. The sequenced sample was PBMCs from blood, obtained on the day of vaccination. These receptors were taken from a man between 45 and 60 years old who received an inactivated influenza vaccine.

V usage is TRBV12-3 or TRBV12-4 and J usage is TRBJ2-7, with D perhaps TRBD1 (6 bases). This CDR3 has 16 residues. V was clipped by 7 bases and J by 5 bases, with 24 bases between them. This CDR3 reads CASTPLISHRVDEQYF. The CDR3 nucleotides read TGTGCCAGCACCCCATTAATCTCGCACAGGGTCGACGAGCAGTACTTC.

This clonotype has at least ten counts. V usage is TRBV20-1 and J usage is TRBJ2-7; D gene unclear. This CDR3 has 13 amino acids. Germline loops: CDR1 DFQATT, CDR2 SNEGSKA (reference sequence). V was pared by 0 bases and J by 1 base, with 7 bases between. The CDR3 DNA reads TGCAGTGCTAGAGATATAACTTCCTACGAGCAGTACTTC. Its protein is CSARDITSYEQYF.

This clonotype has at least ten counts. The chain is built from TRBV5-1 and TRBJ2-3; D unclear. The germline V gene has CDR1 SGHRS and CDR2 YFSETQ. There are 13 residues in the CDR3. V lost 5 bases, J lost 2 bases, and 9 bases lay in between. The CDR3 nucleotides are TGCGCCAGCAGTAACCCCGACACAGATACGCAGTATTTT. This sequence encodes CASSNPDTDTQYF.

The chain has TRBV5-1 and TRBJ1-6; TRBD1 matches 9 bases. The CDR3 spans 16 residues. CDR1 and CDR2 from the germline V gene are SGHRS and YFSETQ. Trimming cost V 4 bases and J 3 bases; bases outside gene matches: 5. CDR3 amino acids: CASSPQTGGYNSPLHF. The CDR3 DNA sequence: TGCGCCAGCAGCCCACAGACAGGGGGCTATAATTCACCCCTCCACTTT. The complete variable domain, with remaining parts taken from reference TRBV5-1 and TRBJ1-6, reads KAGVTQTPRYLIKTRGQQVTLSCSPISGHRSVSWYQQTPGQGLQFLFEYFSETQRNKGNFPGRFSGRQFSNSRSEMNVSTLELGDSALYLCASSPQTGGYNSPLHFGNGTRLTVT.

In its sample, this clonotype was seen once. The chain couples TRBV12-3 or TRBV12-4 to TRBJ2-7; D may correspond to TRBD1 or TRBD2 (7 bases each). V lost 5 bases to trimming and J lost 4 bases, with 24 bases between them. There are 17 residues in the CDR3. The CDR3 sequence is CASSRRGGPGTAYEQYF. In DNA form, the CDR3 reads TGTGCCAGCAGTCGGAGGGGGGGGCCCGGGACAGCTTACGAGCAGTACTTC.

The V and J genes are TRBV20-1 and TRBJ2-1; 13 bases agree with TRBD2. With 5 bases clipped from V and 9 bases from J, the junction kept 7 bases outside the gene matches. CDR1 DFQATT and CDR2 SNEGSKA come from the germline V gene (reference sequence). This CDR3 has 14 amino acids. Here the CDR3 DNA reads TGCAGTGCTGGGAGGACTAGCGGGAGACGTGAGCAGTTCTTC. This translates into CSAGRTSGRREQFF.

This CDR3 reads CASAPRHTSTDTQYF. CDR3 coding DNA: TGTGCCAGCGCCCCGCGCCATACTAGCACAGATACGCAGTATTTT. The chain links TRBV6-1 to TRBJ2-3; D remains ambiguous. Germline V lookup: CDR1 MNHNS, CDR2 SASEGT. The ends were cut back, 8 bases at V and 0 bases at J, with 15 bases in the middle. The CDR3 totals 15 residues.

V is TRBV20-1 and J is TRBJ2-6, with no clear D. This CDR3 has 16 amino acids. CDR1 is DFQATT and CDR2 is SNEGSKA in the germline V gene (reference sequence). V lost 3 bases and J 0 bases, leaving 12 bases between the germline ends. CDR3 amino acids: CSASRGPSSGANVLTF. The CDR3 nucleotides read TGCAGTGCTAGTCGCGGCCCTAGCTCTGGGGCCAACGTCCTGACTTTC.

This clonotype was picked up many times. The rearrangement uses TRBV24-1 and TRBJ2-3, with TRBD1 matching 8 bases. After removal of 7 bases from V and 0 bases from J, the junction contained 2 bases not matched to a gene. This CDR3 contains 14 residues. Per germline, CDR1 KGHDR and CDR2 SFDVKD. This CDR3 is CATSRQGSTDTQYF. CDR3 DNA: TGTGCCACCAGCCGACAGGGGAGCACAGATACGCAGTATTTT.

The sample holds a few counts of this clonotype. V and J are TRBV27 and TRBJ2-3, with 8 bases aligning to TRBD1. Germline loops: CDR1 MNHEY, CDR2 SMNVEV (reference sequence). Trimming at V came to 4 bases and at J to 3 bases, leaving 15 bases not matched to a gene. The CDR3 is made up of 18 amino acids. CDR3 nucleotides: TGTGCCAGCAGTTCCCCAACGATGACAGGGGCTTTTACAGATACGCAGTATTTT. This sequence encodes CASSSPTMTGAFTDTQYF.

The CDR3 spells CASSDKQETQYF. The DNA for the CDR3 is TGTGCCAGCAGTGACAAGCAAGAGACCCAGTACTTC. The J gene is TRBJ2-5, the V gene TRBV12-3 or TRBV12-4, with D unclear. The germline V and J ends were trimmed by 5 bases and 2 bases, with 6 bases remaining between them. The CDR3 loop spans 12 amino acids.

CDR3 DNA: TGCAGCGGGAGACAGGGAACTGGGACCCAGTACTTC. Translated, it gives CSGRQGTGTQYF. V usage is TRBV29-1 and J usage is TRBJ2-5; 7 bases line up with TRBD1. V was clipped by 7 bases and J by 7 bases; unmatched bases: 9. The CDR3 length is 12 residues. Germline-derived CDR1 and CDR2 are SQVTM and ANQGSEA.

The chain links TRBV30 to TRBJ1-1, with a possible D match to TRBD1 (6 bases). V was clipped by 4 bases and J by 4 bases, with 13 bases between them. The CDR3 is 13 amino acids. Germline-derived CDR1 and CDR2 are GTSNPN and SVGIG (reference sequence). The CDR3 DNA reads TGTGCCTGGACTGGGGGCCGGGTCACTGAAGCTTTCTTT. Its translation: CAWTGGRVTEAFF.